The sequence of this T cell receptor beta chain was determined in a study of T cell responses to AZD1222 COVID-19 vaccine. This clone was detected a few times. Clones were read by immunoSEQ multiplex PCR, and TCRdb kept only the in-frame ones, dropping some. The sample has about 110,000 clones; roughly nine tenths are singletons. Germline lookup yields CDR1 KGHSH and CDR2 LQKENI. The CDR3 is made up of 17 amino acids. V trimming: 0 bases; J trimming: 4 bases; junction bases outside the gene matches: 9. The sequencing used peripheral blood, collected on day 0 of AZD1222 vaccination. This clonotype originated in an adult in good health. V and J are TRBV18 and TRBJ1-1, with TRBD1 matching 9 bases. This CDR3 is CASSPPGQGRKSTEAFF. In nucleotides, the CDR3 is TGTGCCAGCTCACCACCGGGACAGGGCCGTAAGTCCACTGAAGCTTTCTTT.